This section outlines one TCR beta chain sequence together with its context. Negative isolation yielded CD8+ and CD4+ T cells; FACS enriched TEMRA cells. With V trimmed by 6 bases and J by 4 bases, 9 bases remained unmatched. This CDR3 is 16 amino acids long. These data belong to a study of CD8 T cells in Susac syndrome. Random-hexamer reverse transcription was applied to about 0.45 to 1 ug RNA. Amplification of TCR beta CDR3 by immunoSEQ multiplex PCR spanned 54 Vbeta and 13 Jbeta. TCRdb passed the immunoSEQ multiplex PCR reads through MiXCR, listing each CDR3 protein once. The sample consists of around 150,000 distinct CDR3 sequences, approximately 93% of them appearing once.

The source of this sequence is a human donor with multiple sclerosis. J is TRBJ2-2 and V is TRBV12-3 or TRBV12-4; 9 nucleotides line up with TRBD2. The sample was CD4+ T cells from PBMCs. The CDR3 DNA reads TGTGCCAGCAGCTCTAACTCAGCGGGGGGCACCGGGGAGCTGTTTTTT. Translating gives CASSSNSAGGTGELFF.